This TCR beta chain is from a study of blood T cell repertoires in COVID-19. Overall study context: From the United States, Italy and Spain came samples of acute and convalescent COVID-19. T cells, B-cell-depleted T cells, or PBMCs supplied cDNA or gDNA.

TCRdb's copy holds only in-frame clones and misses some; the assay was immunoSEQ multiplex PCR. The sample has 90,000 to 120,000 clones, about 80% seen once. CDR1 LGHNA and CDR2 YSLEER come from the germline V gene. The CDR3 is 13 amino acids. The J segment lost 6 bases and the V segment lost 3 bases, leaving 4 bases of the junction unmatched. The chain carries TRBV4-3 and TRBJ1-2, with 7 bases fitting TRBD1. What was sequenced was peripheral blood. The receptor was derived from a man in his sixties with acute or convalescent COVID-19. The CDR3 sequence: CASSHGTADGYTF. The DNA of the CDR3 is TGCGCCAGCAGCCACGGGACAGCGGATGGCTACACCTTC.